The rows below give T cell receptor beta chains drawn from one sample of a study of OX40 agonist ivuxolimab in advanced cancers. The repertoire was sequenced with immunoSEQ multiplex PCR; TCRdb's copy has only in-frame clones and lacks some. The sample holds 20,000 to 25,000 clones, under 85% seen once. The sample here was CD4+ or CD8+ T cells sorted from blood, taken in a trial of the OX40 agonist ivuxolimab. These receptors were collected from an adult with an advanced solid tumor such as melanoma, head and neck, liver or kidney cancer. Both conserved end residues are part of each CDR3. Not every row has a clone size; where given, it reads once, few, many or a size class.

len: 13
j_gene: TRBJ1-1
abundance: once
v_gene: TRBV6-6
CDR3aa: CASRWDGNTEAFF

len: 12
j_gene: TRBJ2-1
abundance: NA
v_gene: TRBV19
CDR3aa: CASSIDYNEQFF

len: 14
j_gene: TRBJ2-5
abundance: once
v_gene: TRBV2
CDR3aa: CASSQGRYQETQYF

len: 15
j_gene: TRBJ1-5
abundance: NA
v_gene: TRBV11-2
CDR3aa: CASSLGQLSNQPQHF

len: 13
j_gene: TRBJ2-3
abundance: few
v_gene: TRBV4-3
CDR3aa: CASSLDGVDTQYF

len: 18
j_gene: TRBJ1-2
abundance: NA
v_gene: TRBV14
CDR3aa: CASSQDRAGTLFSYGYTF

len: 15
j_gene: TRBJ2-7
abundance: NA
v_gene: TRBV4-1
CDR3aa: CASSQEERFSYEQYF

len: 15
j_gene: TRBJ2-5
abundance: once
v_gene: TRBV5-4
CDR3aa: CASSLQYADQETQYF

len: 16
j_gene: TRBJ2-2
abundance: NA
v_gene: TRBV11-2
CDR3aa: CASSPQTGTGTGELFF

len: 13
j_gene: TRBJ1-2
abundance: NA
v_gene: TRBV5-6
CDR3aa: CASSLVRSYGYTF

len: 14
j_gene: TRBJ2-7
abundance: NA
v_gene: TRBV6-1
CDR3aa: CASLGAGILYEQYF

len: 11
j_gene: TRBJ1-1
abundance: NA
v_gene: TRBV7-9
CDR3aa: CASRTDTEAFF

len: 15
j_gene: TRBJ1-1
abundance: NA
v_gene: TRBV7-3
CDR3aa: CASSLIGGGDTEAFF

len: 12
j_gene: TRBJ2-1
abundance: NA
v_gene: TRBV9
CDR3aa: CASSVENNEQFF

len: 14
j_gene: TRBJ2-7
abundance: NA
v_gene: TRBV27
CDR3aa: CASSEESSSYEQYF

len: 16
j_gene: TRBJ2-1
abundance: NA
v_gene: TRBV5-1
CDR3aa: CASSLVEQGGRNEQFF

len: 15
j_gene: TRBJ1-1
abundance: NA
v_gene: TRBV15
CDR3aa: CATSREALRGAEAFF

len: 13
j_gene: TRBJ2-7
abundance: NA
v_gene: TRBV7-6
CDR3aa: CASSLNEGYEQYF

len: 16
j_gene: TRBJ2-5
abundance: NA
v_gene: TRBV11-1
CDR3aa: CASSLFGTNLQETQYF

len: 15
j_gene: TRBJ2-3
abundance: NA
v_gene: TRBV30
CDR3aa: CAWRTLAGGPDTQYF

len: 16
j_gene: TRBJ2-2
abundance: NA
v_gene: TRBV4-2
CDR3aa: CASSQIYGPDTGELFF

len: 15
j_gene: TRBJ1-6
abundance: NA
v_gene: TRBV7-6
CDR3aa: CASSLGEGANSPLHF

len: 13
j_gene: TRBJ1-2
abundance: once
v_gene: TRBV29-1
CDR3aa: CSVRSGTDYGYTF

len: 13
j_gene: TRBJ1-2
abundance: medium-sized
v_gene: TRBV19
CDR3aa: CASRTGPTFGYTF

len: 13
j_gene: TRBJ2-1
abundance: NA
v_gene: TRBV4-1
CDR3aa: CASSGREENEQFF

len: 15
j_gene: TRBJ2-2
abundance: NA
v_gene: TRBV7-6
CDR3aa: CASSLAGGVTGELFF

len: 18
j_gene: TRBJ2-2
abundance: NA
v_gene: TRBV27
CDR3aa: CASSLRSGWGSNTGELFF

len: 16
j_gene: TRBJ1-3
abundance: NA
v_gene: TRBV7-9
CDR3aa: CASSFRRGDSGNTIYF

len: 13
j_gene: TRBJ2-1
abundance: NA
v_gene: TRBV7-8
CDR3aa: CASSLAGGNEQFF

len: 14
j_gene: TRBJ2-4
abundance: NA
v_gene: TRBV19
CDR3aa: CASRDRDSKNIQYF

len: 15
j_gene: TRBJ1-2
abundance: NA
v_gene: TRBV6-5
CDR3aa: CASSYLDSLGSGYTF

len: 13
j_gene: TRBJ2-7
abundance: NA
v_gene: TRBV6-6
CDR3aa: CASSYTDSYEQYF

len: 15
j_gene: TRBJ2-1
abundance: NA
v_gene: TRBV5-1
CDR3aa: CASSLSGATYNEQFF

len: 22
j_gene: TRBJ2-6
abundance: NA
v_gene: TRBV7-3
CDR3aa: CASSLIGQGISPGTGGANVLTF

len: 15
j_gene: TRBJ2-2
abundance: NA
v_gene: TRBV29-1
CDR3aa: CSVVDTGAVTGELFF

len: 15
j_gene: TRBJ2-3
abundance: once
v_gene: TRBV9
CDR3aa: CASSVSSGPTDTQYF

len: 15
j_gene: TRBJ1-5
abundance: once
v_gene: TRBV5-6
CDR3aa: CASSSFRDPNQPQHF

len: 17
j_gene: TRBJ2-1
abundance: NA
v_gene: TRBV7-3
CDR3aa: CASSPFPLAGGNNEQFF

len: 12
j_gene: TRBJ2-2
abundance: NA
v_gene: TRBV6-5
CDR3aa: CASRRGTGELFF

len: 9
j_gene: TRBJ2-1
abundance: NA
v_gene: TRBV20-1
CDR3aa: CSVRGPAFF

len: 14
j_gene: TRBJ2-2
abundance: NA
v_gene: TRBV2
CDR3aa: CASSEGQRTGELFF

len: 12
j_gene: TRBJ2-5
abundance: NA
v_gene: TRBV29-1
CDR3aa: CSVPWGEETQYF

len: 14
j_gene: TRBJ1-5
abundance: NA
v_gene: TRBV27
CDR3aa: CASSFAPSNQPQHF

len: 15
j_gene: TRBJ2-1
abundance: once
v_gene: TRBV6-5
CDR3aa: CASSYQAGVYNEQFF

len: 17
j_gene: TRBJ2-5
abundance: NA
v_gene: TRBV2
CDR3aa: CASSEMGLVDVGETQYF

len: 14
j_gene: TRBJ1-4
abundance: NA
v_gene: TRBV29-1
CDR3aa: CSVAGTDPGEKLFF

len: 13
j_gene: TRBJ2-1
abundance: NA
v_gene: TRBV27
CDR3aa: CASSSSTFNEQFF

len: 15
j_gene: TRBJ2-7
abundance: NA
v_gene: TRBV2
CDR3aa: CASSWLSGAGDEQYF

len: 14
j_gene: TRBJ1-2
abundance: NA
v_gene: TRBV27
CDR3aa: CASSFTGVGSGYTF

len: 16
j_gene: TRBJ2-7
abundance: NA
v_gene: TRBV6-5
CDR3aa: CASSYNPGGGPYEQYF

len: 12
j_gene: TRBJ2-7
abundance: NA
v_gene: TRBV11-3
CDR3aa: CASSLGAYEQYF

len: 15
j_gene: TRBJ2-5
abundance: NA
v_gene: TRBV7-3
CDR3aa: CASSLDSSAVETQYF